The present T cell receptor (beta chain) was sequenced within a study of technical replicates of blood from several donors. Data came from immunoSEQ multiplex PCR; TCRdb stores just in-frame clones and leaves some out. The sample shows tens of thousands of clones, 93% of them seen only once. This CDR3 region has 13 residues. Trimming shortened V by 0 bases and J by 7 bases, and 7 bases separated the two germline ends. CDR1 is MNHEY, CDR2 SMNVEV, per germline (reference sequence). The specimen was T cells isolated from PBMCs. V gene TRBV27 combines with J gene TRBJ2-1; D not certain. This TCR came from a human donor in good health. CDR3 region: CASSLSPRNEQFF. Written as DNA, the CDR3 is TGTGCCAGCAGTTTATCACCTCGGAATGAGCAGTTCTTC.